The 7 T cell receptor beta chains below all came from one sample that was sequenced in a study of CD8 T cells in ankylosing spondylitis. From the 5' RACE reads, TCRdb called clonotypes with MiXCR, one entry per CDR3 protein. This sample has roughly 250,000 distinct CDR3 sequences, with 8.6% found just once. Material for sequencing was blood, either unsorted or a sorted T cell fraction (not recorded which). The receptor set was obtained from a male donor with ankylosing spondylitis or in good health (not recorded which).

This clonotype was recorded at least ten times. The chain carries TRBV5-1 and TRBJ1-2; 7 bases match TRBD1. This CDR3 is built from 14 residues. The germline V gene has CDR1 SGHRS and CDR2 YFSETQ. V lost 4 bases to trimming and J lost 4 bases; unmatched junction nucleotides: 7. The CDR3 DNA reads TGCGCCAGCAGCCCGAACAGGGGTAGCTATGGCTACACCTTC. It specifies CASSPNRGSYGYTF.

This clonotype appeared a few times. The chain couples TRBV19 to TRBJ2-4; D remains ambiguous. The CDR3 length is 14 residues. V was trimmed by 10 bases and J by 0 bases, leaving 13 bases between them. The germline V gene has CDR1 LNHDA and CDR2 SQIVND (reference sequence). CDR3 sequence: CATQHTVAKNIQYF. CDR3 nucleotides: TGTGCCACCCAGCACACAGTAGCCAAAAACATTCAGTACTTC. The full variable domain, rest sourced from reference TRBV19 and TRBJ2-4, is DGGITQSPKYLFRKEGQNVTLSCEQNLNHDAMYWYRQDPGQGLRLIYYSQIVNDFQKGDIAEGYSVSREKKESFPLTVTSAQKNPTAFYLCATQHTVAKNIQYFGAGTRLSVL.

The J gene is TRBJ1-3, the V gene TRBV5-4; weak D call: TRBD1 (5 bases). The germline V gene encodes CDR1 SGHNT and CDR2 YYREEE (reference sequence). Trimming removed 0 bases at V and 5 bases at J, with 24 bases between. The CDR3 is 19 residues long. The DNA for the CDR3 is TGTGCCAGCAGCTTGGTTTCCTCGGACACCTCTCTTCAAAGAAACACCATATATTTT. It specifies CASSLVSSDTSLQRNTIYF. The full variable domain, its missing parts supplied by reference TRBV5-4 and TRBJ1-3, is ETGVTQSPTHLIKTRGQQVTLRCSSQSGHNTVSWYQQALGQGPQFIFQYYREEENGRGNFPPRFSGLQFPNYSSELNVNALELDDSALYLCASSLVSSDTSLQRNTIYFGEGSWLTVV.

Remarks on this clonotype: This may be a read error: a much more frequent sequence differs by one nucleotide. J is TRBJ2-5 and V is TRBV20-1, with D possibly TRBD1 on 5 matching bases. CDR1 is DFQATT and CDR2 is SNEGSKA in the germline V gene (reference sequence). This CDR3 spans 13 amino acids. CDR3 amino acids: CSAVGQGQGTQYF. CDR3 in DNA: TGCAGTGCAGTAGGACAAGGCCAAGGGACCCAGTACTTC.

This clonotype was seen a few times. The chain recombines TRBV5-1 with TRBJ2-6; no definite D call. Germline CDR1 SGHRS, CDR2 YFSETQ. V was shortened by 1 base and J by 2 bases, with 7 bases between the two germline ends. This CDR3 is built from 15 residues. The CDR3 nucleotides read TGCGCCAGCAGCTTGAGTGACCCTGGGGCCAACGTCCTGACTTTC. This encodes CASSLSDPGANVLTF.

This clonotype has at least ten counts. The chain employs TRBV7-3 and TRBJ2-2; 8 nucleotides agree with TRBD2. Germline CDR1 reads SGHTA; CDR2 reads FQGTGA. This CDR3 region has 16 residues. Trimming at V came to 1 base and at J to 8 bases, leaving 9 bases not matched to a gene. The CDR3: CASSLSGRSSSGELFF. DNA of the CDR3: TGTGCCAGCAGCTTAAGCGGGAGGTCATCATCTGGGGAGCTGTTTTTT.

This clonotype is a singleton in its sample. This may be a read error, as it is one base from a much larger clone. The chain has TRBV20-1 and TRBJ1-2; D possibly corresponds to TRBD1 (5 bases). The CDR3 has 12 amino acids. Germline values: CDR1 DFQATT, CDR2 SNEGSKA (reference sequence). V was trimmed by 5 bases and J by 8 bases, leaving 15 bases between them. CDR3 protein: CSAPNRWGGYTF. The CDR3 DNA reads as TGCAGTGCTCCTAACAGGTGGGGAGGCTACACCTTC.